This passage covers 15 T cell receptor beta chains from one sample sequenced in a study of molecular identifiers for immune sequencing clone quantification. TCRdb fed the PCR reads into MiXCR, producing one record per CDR3 protein. The repertoire holds 400,000 to 600,000 distinct CDR3 sequences, with about 21% as singletons. The sequenced material came from naive CD8+ T cells from blood, with Jurkat cell RNA spiked in. Subset described: FACS-sorted CD8+CD4-CCR7+CD45RA+ naive T cells. The receptors derive from a human donor in good health. Some libraries in this study had Jurkat cell RNA spiked in.

In this sample, this clonotype turned up a few times. CDR3 DNA: TGTGCCAGCAGTTTAGCGCGCAGAACTGAAGCTTTCTTT. It translates to CASSLARRTEAFF. The V call is TRBV12-3 or TRBV12-4, the J call TRBJ1-1; D call uncertain. The CDR3 is made up of 13 amino acids. V was cut by 0 bases and J by 5 bases, with 7 bases left in between.

This clonotype was detected ten times or more. CDR3 loop: CASSLVETSYEQYF. For the CDR3, the DNA is TGTGCCAGCAGCTTGGTGGAGACGTCCTACGAGCAGTACTTC. The chain is built from TRBV5-6 and TRBJ2-7; D unclear. CDR3 length: 14 residues. V shed 0 bases and J shed 1 base, with 8 bases lying between them. Germline CDR1 and CDR2: SGHDT and YYEEEE.

Turning to this clonotype: At one end the junction does not follow the germline gene, possibly because of a read error. The chain has TRBV24-1 and TRBJ2-1, with TRBD2 as a possible D gene (6 bases). The CDR3 covers 15 residues. CDR1 and CDR2 (germline): KGHDR, SFDVKD. In DNA, the CDR3 is TGTGCCGCCAGTGATCCGTCTGACGGGAGCAATGAGCAGTTCTTC. Encoded protein: CAASDPSDGSNEQFF.

The rearrangement links TRBV2 to TRBJ2-1; TRBD2 matches 8 bases. CDR1 and CDR2 from the germline V gene are SNHLY and FYNNEI. This CDR3 contains 20 residues. V shed 6 bases, J shed 2 bases, and the junction held 21 bases outside the gene matches. This chain's CDR3 is CASSEPTSGPTTRTYNEQFF. CDR3 nucleotides: TGTGCCAGCAGCGAACCCACTAGCGGACCCACAACCAGGACCTACAATGAGCAGTTCTTC. The complete variable domain, with remaining parts taken from reference TRBV2 and TRBJ2-1, reads EPEVTQTPSHQVTQMGQEVILRCVPISNHLYFYWYRQILGQKVEFLVSFYNNEISEKSEIFDDQFSVERPDGSNFTLKIRSTKLEDSAMYFCASSEPTSGPTTRTYNEQFFGPGTRLTVL.

This clonotype was detected ten times or more. This chain joins TRBV7-2 and TRBJ2-5; TRBD2 matches at 10 bases. CDR1 is SGHTA, CDR2 FQGNSA, per germline. V was pared by 1 base and J by 5 bases, with 7 bases of the junction left unmatched. This CDR3 has 16 residues. This CDR3 reads CASSLGAGGRPETQYF. The CDR3 DNA follows: TGTGCCAGCAGCTTAGGAGCGGGGGGGCGCCCGGAGACCCAGTACTTC.

This clonotype was picked up a small number of times. The rearrangement uses TRBV29-1 and TRBJ1-4; tentative D call: TRBD1 (5 bases). Germline CDR1 and CDR2: SQVTM and ANQGSEA. This CDR3 has 14 amino acids. The V gene lost 0 bases and the J gene lost 5 bases, with 10 bases spanning the gap. The CDR3 region has the DNA TGCAGCGTTGAAGATCCGGGGGAAAATGAAAAACTGTTTTTT. Amino acids: CSVEDPGENEKLFF. The full variable domain, rest sourced from reference TRBV29-1 and TRBJ1-4, is SAVISQKPSRDICQRGTSLTIQCQVDSQVTMMFWYRQQPGQSLTLIATANQGSEATYESGFVIDKFPISRPNLTFSTLTVSNMSPEDSSIYLCSVEDPGENEKLFFGSGTQLSVL.

A remark on this clonotype: Its ends do not fully match the called genes, so a read error is possible. The chain combines TRBV19 with TRBJ2-7; 10 bases are a match to TRBD1. This CDR3 is 15 amino acids long. Germline V lookup: CDR1 LNHDA, CDR2 SQIVND (reference sequence). The DNA for the CDR3 is TGTGCCAGTAGTATCAGGGACAGGGGTCCCTACAAGCAGTACTTC. As protein: CASSIRDRGPYKQYF.

The CDR3 DNA is TGTGCCAGCAGCTCAAGGGACCCCTACGAGCAGTACTTC. Translation gives CASSSRDPYEQYF. The chain joins TRBV11-2 to TRBJ2-7; TRBD1 or TRBD2 may be the D gene (5 bases each). Germline V gene sequence: CDR1 SGHAT, CDR2 FQNNGV. The germline V and J ends were trimmed by 4 bases and 2 bases, with 9 bases remaining between them. The CDR3 totals 13 residues.

This clonotype was recorded at least ten times. The chain joins TRBV28 to TRBJ2-5, with a weak D call TRBD2 (7 bases). Germline V gene data show CDR1 as MDHEN and CDR2 as SYDVKM. The CDR3 spans 17 residues. With 3 bases removed from V and 1 base from J, the gap between germline ends came to 18 bases. The CDR3 sequence is CASSFWVGGAPQETQYF. DNA of the CDR3: TGTGCCAGCAGTTTTTGGGTAGGGGGGGCACCCCAAGAGACCCAGTACTTC.

V gene TRBV20-1 combines with J gene TRBJ2-7; TRBD2 matches 7 bases. V trimming: 6 bases; J trimming: 3 bases; junction bases outside the gene matches: 11. The CDR3 is 14 residues long. Germline assignment: CDR1 DFQATT and CDR2 SNEGSKA (reference sequence). The CDR3 sequence is CSAPHGREIYEQYF. The CDR3 nucleotides are TGCAGTGCCCCCCACGGGCGGGAGATCTACGAGCAGTACTTC.

A note on this clonotype: A read error may be the cause here, since a much bigger clone is one base away. CDR3 sequence: CSVSGGLSTGAFF. CDR3 DNA sequence: TGCAGCGTATCAGGGGGCTTAAGCACTGGAGCTTTCTTT. The genes are TRBV29-1 and TRBJ1-1; 8 bases align to TRBD1. Germline values: CDR1 SQVTM, CDR2 ANQGSEA. The CDR3 runs 13 residues.

Of note for this clonotype: One end of the junction varies from germline; a read error may be responsible. The chain links TRBV7-9 to TRBJ2-5; D possibly matches TRBD1 or TRBD2 (5 bases each). Germline V gene data show CDR1 as SEHNR and CDR2 as FQNEAQ (reference sequence). CDR3 length equals 15 residues. CDR3 amino acids: CASSRPYGADEIQHF. In nucleotides, the CDR3 is TGTGCCAGCAGCCGGCCGTACGGGGCCGATGAGATCCAGCACTTC.

This clonotype was seen at least ten times. The chain combines TRBV6-8 with TRBJ2-1; D possibly corresponds to TRBD1 (6 bases). The CDR3 runs 14 residues. Looked up from germline, CDR1 is MNHGY and CDR2 is SAAAGT. The V end was cut by 7 bases, the J end by 8 bases, with 18 bases between. DNA of the CDR3: TGTGCCAGCAACCCCGCATCCAGGGGAGATGAGCAGTTCTTC. It encodes CASNPASRGDEQFF.

This clonotype occurred many times. The CDR3 nucleotides are TGTGCCAGCAGTGGGGGCGGGAGTCTTTCCCGAAACACCGGGGAGCTGTTTTTT. Protein sequence: CASSGGGSLSRNTGELFF. This chain uses TRBV5-4 with TRBJ2-2; D might be TRBD2 (7 bases). This CDR3 is 18 amino acids long. Trimming took off 5 bases at V and 2 bases at J, with 22 bases between the two ends. Germline V CDR1 and CDR2: SGHNT, YYREEE (reference sequence).

This clonotype came up many times. V usage is TRBV19 and J usage is TRBJ2-7, with a possible D match to TRBD1 (5 bases). V shed 0 bases and J shed 3 bases, with 15 bases lying between them. Per germline, CDR1 LNHDA and CDR2 SQIVND (reference sequence). The CDR3 length is 16 residues. In DNA, the CDR3 is TGTGCCAGTAGTATAGATGGAACAGGAGAGTACTACGAGCAGTACTTC. It is translated as CASSIDGTGEYYEQYF.